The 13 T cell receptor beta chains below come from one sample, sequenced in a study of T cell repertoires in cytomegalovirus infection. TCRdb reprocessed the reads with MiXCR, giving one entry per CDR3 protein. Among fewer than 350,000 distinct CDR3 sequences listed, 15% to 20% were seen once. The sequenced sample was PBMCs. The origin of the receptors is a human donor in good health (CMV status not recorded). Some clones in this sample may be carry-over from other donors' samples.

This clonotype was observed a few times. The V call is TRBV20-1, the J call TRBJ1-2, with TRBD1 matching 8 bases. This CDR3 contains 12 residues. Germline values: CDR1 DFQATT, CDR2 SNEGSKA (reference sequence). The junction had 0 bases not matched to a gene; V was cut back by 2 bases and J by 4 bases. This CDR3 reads CSARTGGYGYTF. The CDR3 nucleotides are TGCAGTGCTAGAACAGGGGGCTATGGCTACACCTTC.

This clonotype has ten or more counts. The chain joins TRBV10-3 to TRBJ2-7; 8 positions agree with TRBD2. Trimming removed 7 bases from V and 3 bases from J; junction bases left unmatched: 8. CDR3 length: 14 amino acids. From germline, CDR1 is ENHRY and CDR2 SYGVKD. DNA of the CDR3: TGTGCCATCATGGGAAGCGGGGGACACTACGAGCAGTACTTC. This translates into CAIMGSGGHYEQYF.

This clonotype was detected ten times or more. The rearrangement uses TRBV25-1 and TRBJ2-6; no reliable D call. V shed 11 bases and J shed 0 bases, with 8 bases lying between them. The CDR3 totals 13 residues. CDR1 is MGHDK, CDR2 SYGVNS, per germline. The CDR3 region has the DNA TGTGCCGCAGCTGTCTCTGGGGCCAACGTCCTGACTTTC. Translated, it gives CAAAVSGANVLTF.

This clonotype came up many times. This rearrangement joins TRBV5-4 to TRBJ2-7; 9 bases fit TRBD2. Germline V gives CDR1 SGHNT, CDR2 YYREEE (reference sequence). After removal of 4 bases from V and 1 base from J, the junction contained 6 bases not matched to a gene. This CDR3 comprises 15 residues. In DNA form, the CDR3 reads TGTGCCAGCAGCCGCCGACTAGCGGCATCCTACGAGCAGTACTTC. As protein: CASSRRLAASYEQYF. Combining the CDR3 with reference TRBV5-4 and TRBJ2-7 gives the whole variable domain ETGVTQSPTHLIKTRGQQVTLRCSSQSGHNTVSWYQQALGQGPQFIFQYYREEENGRGNFPPRFSGLQFPNYSSELNVNALELDDSALYLCASSRRLAASYEQYFGPGTRLTVT.

The CDR3 sequence is CASTSPGQGYGAGELFF. CDR3 nucleotide sequence: TGTGCCAGCACCTCTCCGGGACAGGGTTATGGTGCCGGGGAGCTGTTTTTT. The genes are TRBV5-4 and TRBJ2-2, with 9 bases aligning to TRBD1. Germline V lookup: CDR1 SGHNT, CDR2 YYREEE (reference sequence). The V segment lost 6 bases and the J segment 6 bases; nucleotides outside the gene matches: 15. The CDR3 has 17 amino acids.

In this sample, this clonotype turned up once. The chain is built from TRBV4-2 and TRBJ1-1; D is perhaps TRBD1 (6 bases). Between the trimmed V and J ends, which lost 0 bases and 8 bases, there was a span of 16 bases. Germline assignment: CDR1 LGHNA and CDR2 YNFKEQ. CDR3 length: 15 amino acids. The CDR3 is CASSQESFGQFEAFF. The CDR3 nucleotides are TGTGCCAGCAGCCAAGAATCATTCGGACAGTTCGAAGCTTTCTTT.

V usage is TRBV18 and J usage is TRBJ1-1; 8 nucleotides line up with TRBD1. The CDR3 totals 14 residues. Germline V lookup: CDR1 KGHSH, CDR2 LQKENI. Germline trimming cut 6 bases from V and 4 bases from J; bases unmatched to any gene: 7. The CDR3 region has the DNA TGTGCCAGCTCGCAGGGGGCAGATAGCACTGAAGCTTTCTTT. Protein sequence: CASSQGADSTEAFF.

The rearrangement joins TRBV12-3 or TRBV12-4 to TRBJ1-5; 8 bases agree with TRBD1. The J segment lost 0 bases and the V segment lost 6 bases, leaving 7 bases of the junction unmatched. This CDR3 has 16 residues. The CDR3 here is CASSPRTGHSNQPQHF. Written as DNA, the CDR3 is TGTGCCAGCAGCCCCAGGACAGGGCATAGCAATCAGCCCCAGCATTTT.

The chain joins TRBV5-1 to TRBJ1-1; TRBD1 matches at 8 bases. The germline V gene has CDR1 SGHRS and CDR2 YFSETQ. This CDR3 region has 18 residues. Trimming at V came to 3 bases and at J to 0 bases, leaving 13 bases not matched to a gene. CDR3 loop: CASSWGLARDRMNTEAFF. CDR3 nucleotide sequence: TGCGCCAGCAGCTGGGGCCTCGCCCGGGACAGGATGAACACTGAAGCTTTCTTT.

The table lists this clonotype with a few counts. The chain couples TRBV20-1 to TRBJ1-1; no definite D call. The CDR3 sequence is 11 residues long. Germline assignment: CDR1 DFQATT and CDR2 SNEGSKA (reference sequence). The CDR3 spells CGVPGNTEAFF. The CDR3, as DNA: TGCGGGGTACCAGGGAACACTGAAGCTTTCTTT.

The CDR3 sequence: CAITGGLNQPQHF. DNA of the CDR3: TGTGCCATTACAGGGGGCCTTAATCAGCCCCAGCATTTT. This chain links TRBV10-3 with TRBJ1-5, with 9 bases that match TRBD1. This CDR3 is built from 13 residues. The V gene end was trimmed by 9 bases and the J gene end by 4 bases; junction bases not matched to a gene: 4. Looked up from germline, CDR1 is ENHRY and CDR2 is SYGVKD.

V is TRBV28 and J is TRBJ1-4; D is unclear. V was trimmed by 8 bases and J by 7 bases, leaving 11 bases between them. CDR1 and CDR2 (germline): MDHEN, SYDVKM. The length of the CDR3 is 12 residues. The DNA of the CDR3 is TGTGCCAGCGGCGTGGGCGGTGAAAAACTGTTTTTT. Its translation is CASGVGGEKLFF. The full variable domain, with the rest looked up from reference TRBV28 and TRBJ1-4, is DVKVTQSSRYLVKRTGEKVFLECVQDMDHENMFWYRQDPGLGLRLIYFSYDVKMKEKGDIPEGYSVSREKKERFSLILESASTNQTSMYLCASGVGGEKLFFGSGTQLSVL.

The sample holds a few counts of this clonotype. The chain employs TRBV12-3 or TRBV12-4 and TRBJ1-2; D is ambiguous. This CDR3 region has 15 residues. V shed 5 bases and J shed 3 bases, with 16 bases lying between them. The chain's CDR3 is CASSAASPSYYGYTF. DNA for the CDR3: TGTGCCAGCAGTGCCGCCTCCCCCTCATACTATGGCTACACCTTC.